Below, 12 T cell receptor beta chains from the same sample are listed, as sequenced in a study of tumor and adjacent non-tumor tissue in lung cancer (dated by TCRdb to 2016 to 2018). RNA was isolated from bulk, unsorted tissue, and RNA quality was assessed with a NanoDrop ND-1000 and an Agilent 2100. Receptor libraries were prepared by multiplex PCR. The instrument given in TCRdb is Illumina HiSeq 2500. Following protocols modified from ARM-PCR, the researchers constructed TCRbeta libraries through three rounds of nested PCR with primers (Table S4). The public reads were reanalyzed by TCRdb: fastp trimming at Q25, MiXCR alignment, in-frame beta chains only. Rows with one shared CDR3 protein collapse into an entry with the most common genes and DNA. The sample data list fewer than 85,000 distinct CDR3 sequences, and 75% to 90% of these were observed just once. Roughly 15% of the sample is in the top ten clones.

The sample was lung tumor tissue. The receptors originated from a woman between 45 and 65 years old with non-small cell lung cancer.

The table lists this clonotype with a count of one. V gene TRBV10-3 combines with J gene TRBJ2-3; perhaps TRBD2 as D (5 bases). Deletions cut 2 bases from V and 8 bases from J, with 20 bases between. CDR3 length: 16 residues. Germline values: CDR1 ENHRY, CDR2 SYGVKD. CDR3 in DNA: TGTGCCATCAGTGAGACTAGTGGGAGTCAGGCAGTTACGCAGTATTTT. Translating it yields CAISETSGSQAVTQYF.

The rearrangement links TRBV6-2 or TRBV6-3 to TRBJ2-7, with a possible D match to TRBD1 (5 bases). CDR1 is MNHEY and CDR2 is SVGEGT in the germline V gene. The CDR3 has 13 amino acids. V was clipped by 7 bases and J by 0 bases, with 10 bases between them. The CDR3 bases are TGTGCCAGCATGGACAATGCCTCCTACGAGCAGTACTTC. It yields the protein CASMDNASYEQYF.

Concerning this clonotype: At one boundary the junction diverges from the germline segment, which might be a read error. The genes are TRBV20-1 and TRBJ2-7; D is perhaps TRBD1 (6 bases). The CDR3 runs to 13 residues. CDR1 is DFQATT and CDR2 is SNEGSKA in the germline V gene (reference sequence). The CDR3: CSAHEPQGNEQHF. CDR3 DNA: TGCAGTGCCCACGAACCTCAGGGGAACGAGCAGCACTTC.

Remarks on this clonotype: An end of the junction does not agree with germline; a read error may underlie this. The rearrangement joins TRBV20-1 to TRBJ2-3; possibly TRBD1 for D (8 bases). Germline V gene data show CDR1 as DFQATT and CDR2 as SNEGSKA (reference sequence). The CDR3 totals 13 residues. CDR3 in DNA: TGCAGTGTGGCGGGAGTAGGGACAGGTACGCAGTATTTT. This translates into CSVAGVGTGTQYF.

To note about this clonotype: Sequence at one end of the junction differs from germline and may be a read error. This sequence joins TRBV11-2 and TRBJ2-1; 9 nucleotides agree with TRBD2. This CDR3 has 15 amino acids. Germline loops: CDR1 SGHAT, CDR2 FQNNGV. CDR3 nucleotide sequence: TGTGCGAGCAGCGCGGGGACTAGCTCCTACAATGGGCAGTTCTTC. This translates into CASSAGTSSYNGQFF.

As for this clonotype: It is unclear where the CDR3 begins or ends on the DNA, so no DNA is shown, and the CDR3 is as TCRdb lists it. The genes are TRBV11-2 and TRBJ2-7. A total of 15 residues make up the CDR3, ends included. The germline V gene encodes CDR1 SGHAT and CDR2 FQNNGV. CDR3 region: CASSPWAGGSYVKYF.

On this clonotype: Compared with germline, one end of the junction differs, possibly owing to a read error. The J gene is TRBJ2-5, the V gene TRBV4-2, with TRBD2 matching over 10 bases. The germline V gene encodes CDR1 LGHNA and CDR2 YNFKEQ. This CDR3 comprises 16 residues. Here the CDR3 reads CASSQILAGNQETQYF. The CDR3 DNA follows: TGTGCCAGCAGCCAAATACTAGCGGGGAACCAAGAGACCCAATACTTC.

Concerning this clonotype itself: A read error may account for a junction end that differs from germline. The genes are TRBV6-5 and TRBJ2-7; D is ambiguous. The CDR3 spans 11 residues. Germline V gives CDR1 MNHEY, CDR2 SVGAGI. As DNA, the CDR3 is TGTACCAGCAGTCAAAACTACGAGGAGTACTTC. Protein sequence: CTSSQNYEEYF.

Ten or more counts support this clonotype. This chain joins TRBV24-1 and TRBJ1-1, with 7 nucleotides matching TRBD1. V was pared by 5 bases and J by 1 base, with 3 bases of the junction left unmatched. This CDR3 region has 14 residues. Looked up from germline, CDR1 is KGHDR and CDR2 is SFDVKD. The CDR3 DNA follows: TGTGCCACCAGTGCTGGGACAGCGAACACTGAAGCTTTCTTT. Its translation is CATSAGTANTEAFF.

This clonotype has just a few counts. The junction departs from germline at one end; a sequencing error may be responsible. The J gene is TRBJ1-3, the V gene TRBV4-1; D not certain. Germline values: CDR1 MGHRA, CDR2 YSYEKL. The CDR3 is 16 residues long. The CDR3 DNA sequence: TGCGCCAGTAGCCCCAAATCCGGTATCTCTGGAAACACCATATATTTT. It translates to CASSPKSGISGNTIYF.

This rearrangement joins TRBV20-1 to TRBJ2-5; the match to TRBD2 covers 12 bases. Unmatched junction bases numbered 14, after V lost 2 bases and J lost 1 base. The germline V gene has CDR1 DFQATT and CDR2 SNEGSKA (reference sequence). This CDR3 region has 19 residues. CDR3 loop: CSARSSRASGRAFQETQYF. The DNA of the CDR3 is TGCAGTGCTAGATCTTCTAGGGCTAGCGGGAGGGCCTTCCAAGAGACCCAGTACTTC.

To note about this clonotype: As the CDR3 is not closed by the conserved phenylalanine or tryptophan, this likely results from a read error. The V call is TRBV4-1, the J call TRBJ2-3, with a tentative D call TRBD2 (6 bases). This CDR3 is 15 amino acids long. Germline CDR1 is MGHRA and CDR2 is YSYEKL. CDR3 residues: CTSSQGLSSADTQYL. Written as DNA, the CDR3 is TGCACCAGCAGCCAAGGGCTCTCTAGCGCAGATACGCAGTATCTT.